This T cell receptor beta chain is from a study of T cell responses to AZD1222 COVID-19 vaccine (dated by TCRdb to about 2021). With respect to the entire study: A total of about 230 trial participants underwent TCR sequencing, of whom 200 to 220 received two doses of AZD1222 and about 26 received two doses of the MenACWY control vaccine. Enrollment into the trials was organized by age into subgroups of 18-55, 56-69 and 70-plus years, and those subgroups contained about 160, 30 and 59 TCR-sequenced participants, respectively. Points the paper makes about the study in general: A significant rise in spike-specific TCR breadth and depth was observed after two AZD1222 doses relative to day 0 and relative to MenACWY recipients. Participants were mostly white British, with more females than males. The authors suggested clonal diversity may have been underestimated. The whole spike protein was spanned by vaccine-associated CD4 TCRs, and dominant responses were seen in regions 160-218 and 743-854. In the small 56-69-year group, the increase in depth fell short of significance, most likely because of low power. Only a handful of AZD1222 recipients were SARS-CoV-2 seropositive at baseline, limiting conclusions about previously exposed vaccinees. Because no samples from the day 14 peak response were available, repertoires could be characterized only after the peak T cell response. Nearly half of unique spike-specific TCRs reportedly recognized epitopes outside regions mutated in the B.1.351 and B.1.1.7 variants.

The CDR3 regions of human TCRbeta chains were subjected to immunosequencing. The published analysis was carried out like this. TCRs in the repertoires were matched against a reference library of SARS-CoV-2-specific TCRs that had been generated with the MIRA antigen-specificity platform. Breadth meant the fraction of unique TCRs that were SARS-CoV-2-associated, whereas depth meant the fraction of total T cells that were SARS-CoV-2-associated. Using the MIRA data, every spike-specific TCR was mapped to the spike region that the TCR reacted to and assigned to either a CD4 or a CD8 class. Log10-transformed breadth and depth values were compared by one-way ANOVA with Sidak's multiple comparisons tests. Held by TCRdb, this immuneACCESS table contains in-frame sequences only and omits some clones. Under half of the omission traces to an unresolved V gene where checked; the cause of the rest is unknown. V and J calls and clone size are given by that table; D and trimming were obtained from the DNA. This sample has around 150,000 clones in its table, and 80% to 95% of those were observed once. The ten most abundant clones make up roughly 3.5% of the sample.

On this clone itself: Its specific antigen is unknown. No much larger clonotype is one base removed from it; base qualities were not supplied.

Reading from cysteine to phenylalanine, the CDR3 counts 14 amino acids. Only the CDR3 DNA is retained, 42 bases long and in frame from the first base. The CDR1 and CDR2 encoded by the germline V gene are SGHDT and YYEEEE. The junction shows trimming of 1 base on V and 1 base on J, plus 8 bases between the germline ends. The time point label, as the study defines it: about 28 days (+/-7) after the second vaccine dose. AZD1222 recipients with second doses at about 4 weeks or about 12 weeks were pooled, because spike-specific TCR depth and breadth did not differ between schedules. The vaccinee samples were drawn from two UK trials, COV001 and COV002, one of which was a single-blind randomized controlled phase 2/3 trial testing AZD1222 (ChAdOx1 nCoV-19) in healthy adults. For TCRbeta chain sequencing, PBMC samples from trial participants were taken at day 0 and at day 28 after the second dose.

The starting material was peripheral blood, obtained 28 days after the second AZD1222 dose. The sequence is built from TRBV5-6 and TRBJ1-1, with no D gene named confidently. The clonotype originates from an adult who received the AZD1222 COVID-19 vaccine. The nucleotide sequence is given as TGTGCCAGCAGCTTGACGGGCCCGAACACTGAAGCTTTCTTT. Its protein product is CASSLTGPNTEAFF.